A single sample gave rise to the 28 T cell receptor beta chains below, sequenced in a study of blood T cell repertoires in COVID-19. TCRdb's table, derived via immunoSEQ multiplex PCR, lists solely in-frame clones and lacks some. The profile shows about 220,000 clones, more than 75% of them singletons. The specimen was peripheral blood. The receptors stem from a human donor in a cohort sampled during active COVID-19.

V is TRBV24-1 and J is TRBJ2-3, with D possibly TRBD1 on 6 matching bases. V lost 6 bases and J lost 0, with 12 bases in between. The CDR3 is 15 residues long. Germline assignment: CDR1 KGHDR and CDR2 SFDVKD. CDR3 nucleotide sequence: TGTGCCACCAGTCCCGACAGGCCTAGCACAGATACGCAGTATTTT. Translating gives CATSPDRPSTDTQYF.

The rearrangement joins TRBV7-9 to TRBJ1-3, with 8 bases that match TRBD1. There are 16 residues in the CDR3. Germline CDR1 SEHNR, CDR2 FQNEAQ (reference sequence). Trimming removed 2 bases from V and 0 bases from J; junction bases left unmatched: 3. The CDR3 DNA is TGTGCCAGCAGCTTAAAGGGGACAGGCTCTGGAAACACCATATATTTT. Translated, it gives CASSLKGTGSGNTIYF.

The CDR3 region is CASSQGNSYEQYF. CDR3 DNA sequence: TGTGCCAGCAGCCAGGGCAACTCCTACGAGCAGTACTTC. V is TRBV14 and J is TRBJ2-7; the D is unclear. Germline V gene lookup returns CDR1 SGHDN and CDR2 FVKESK. The V gene lost 3 bases and the J gene lost 0 bases, with 6 bases spanning the gap. This CDR3 region has 13 residues. The entire variable domain, with the rest obtained from reference TRBV14 and TRBJ2-7, is as follows: EAGVTQFPSHSVIEKGQTVTLRCDPISGHDNLYWYRRVMGKEIKFLLHFVKESKQDESGMPNNRFLAERTGGTYSTLKVQPAELEDSGVYFCASSQGNSYEQYFGPGTRLTVT.

The rearrangement links TRBV3-1 (or the pseudogene TRBV3-2) to TRBJ2-3; TRBD2 matches at 7 bases. Germline CDR1 LGHDT, CDR2 YNNKEL (reference sequence). Trimming cost V 7 bases and J 5 bases; bases outside gene matches: 18. This CDR3 spans 17 amino acids. Here the CDR3 DNA reads TGTGCCAGCATCCCTTCAAACCGGGGGGATTCAGTAGATACGCAGTATTTT. Translating gives CASIPSNRGDSVDTQYF.

This chain links TRBV29-1 with TRBJ1-1; the D gene is possibly TRBD1 (6 bases). Between the trimmed V and J ends, which lost 7 bases and 5 bases, there was a span of 17 bases. This CDR3 comprises 13 residues. Per germline, CDR1 SQVTM and CDR2 ANQGSEA. Here the CDR3 DNA reads TGCAGCGGACAGGACAAGCGGTATACTGAAGCTTTCTTT. Its protein is CSGQDKRYTEAFF.

The V call is TRBV3-1 (or the pseudogene TRBV3-2), the J call TRBJ2-3; no clear D gene. V was clipped by 0 bases and J by 2 bases, with 6 bases between them. Germline CDR1 LGHDT, CDR2 YNNKEL (reference sequence). This CDR3 has 14 residues. CDR3 amino acids: CASSQDLATDTQYF. In DNA form, the CDR3 reads TGTGCCAGCAGCCAAGATCTGGCCACAGATACGCAGTATTTT.

The rearrangement uses TRBV6-5 and TRBJ2-2; no clear D. Trimming cost V 6 bases and J 4 bases, with 12 bases left between them. The length of the CDR3 is 14 residues. Germline V gene sequence: CDR1 MNHEY, CDR2 SVGAGI. DNA of the CDR3: TGTGCCAGCAGGGCTCTAGAGAGCACCGGGGAGCTGTTTTTT. Amino acids: CASRALESTGELFF.

This clone occurred a few times. CDR3 protein: CASNHDRGYNSPLHF. The DNA of the CDR3 is TGTGCCAGCAACCACGACAGGGGCTATAATTCACCCCTCCACTTT. The J gene is TRBJ1-6, the V gene TRBV6-6; 8 bases are shared with TRBD1. V lost 7 bases, J lost 3 bases, and 5 bases stayed unmatched. Germline V gene sequence: CDR1 MNHNY, CDR2 SVGAGI (reference sequence). This CDR3 has 15 residues.

The J gene is TRBJ2-2, the V gene TRBV7-9, with TRBD2 matching over 11 bases. The germline V gene has CDR1 SEHNR and CDR2 FQNEAQ (reference sequence). The J segment lost 5 bases and the V segment lost 4 bases, leaving 6 bases of the junction unmatched. The CDR3 is made up of 16 amino acids. The DNA for the CDR3 is TGTGCCAGCAGCTCTTATAGCGGGAGGGGAACCGGGGAGCTGTTTTTT. Encoded protein: CASSSYSGRGTGELFF.

This clone was counted a few times. The chain carries TRBV18 and TRBJ1-2, with 8 bases identical to TRBD1. CDR3 length: 14 residues. The ends lost 3 bases at V and 2 bases at J; junction bases unmatched: 2. Germline-derived CDR1 and CDR2 are KGHSH and LQKENI. The CDR3 spells CASSPGQANYGYTF. CDR3 DNA sequence: TGTGCCAGCTCACCGGGACAGGCAAACTATGGCTACACCTTC.

The chain carries TRBV5-6 and TRBJ2-2; D is unclear. CDR3 size: 15 residues. CDR1 and CDR2 from the germline V gene are SGHDT and YYEEEE. V was pared by 2 bases and J by 7 bases, with 15 bases between. The CDR3 sequence is CASSFFGSIGGELFF. For the CDR3, the DNA is TGTGCCAGCAGCTTCTTTGGTTCGATCGGCGGGGAGCTGTTTTTT.

The chain links TRBV6-5 to TRBJ2-2, with TRBD1 as a possible D gene (6 bases). The CDR3 is 15 amino acids. V gave up 2 bases and J gave up 4 bases, with 11 bases separating them. Germline V gives CDR1 MNHEY, CDR2 SVGAGI. The CDR3 is CASSYQRGTTGELFF. DNA of the CDR3: TGTGCCAGCAGTTACCAGAGGGGGACCACCGGGGAGCTGTTTTTT.

The rearrangement joins TRBV5-1 to TRBJ2-1; D not resolved. The CDR3 sequence is 15 residues long. Trimming shortened V by 0 bases and J by 4 bases, and 11 bases separated the two germline ends. Germline CDR1 is SGHRS and CDR2 is YFSETQ. CDR3 sequence: CASSLAGDSYNEQFF. The CDR3 DNA sequence: TGCGCCAGCAGCTTGGCCGGCGACTCATACAATGAGCAGTTCTTC. Complete variable domain (other parts from reference TRBV5-1 and TRBJ2-1): KAGVTQTPRYLIKTRGQQVTLSCSPISGHRSVSWYQQTPGQGLQFLFEYFSETQRNKGNFPGRFSGRQFSNSRSEMNVSTLELGDSALYLCASSLAGDSYNEQFFGPGTRLTVL.

This chain uses TRBV5-1 with TRBJ1-1; D gene ambiguous. Trimming shortened V by 5 bases and J by 3 bases, and 11 bases separated the two germline ends. The CDR3 runs to 13 residues. The germline V gene has CDR1 SGHRS and CDR2 YFSETQ. CDR3 bases: TGCGCCAGCAGGGAGGCGGTTGACACTGAAGCTTTCTTT. It translates to CASREAVDTEAFF.

V and J are TRBV5-1 and TRBJ2-5; D possibly corresponds to TRBD2 (6 bases). The V end was cut by 5 bases, the J end by 0 bases, with 11 bases between. The germline gives CDR1 SGHRS, CDR2 YFSETQ. The CDR3 totals 14 residues. Here the CDR3 reads CASRGGEYQETQYF. The CDR3, as DNA: TGCGCCAGCAGGGGCGGGGAGTACCAAGAGACCCAGTACTTC.

The chain couples TRBV24-1 to TRBJ1-2; D is undetermined. With 3 bases removed from V and 1 base from J, the gap between germline ends came to 14 bases. Germline loops: CDR1 KGHDR, CDR2 SFDVKD. This CDR3 region has 16 residues. The CDR3 here is CATSDPSRGHNYGYTF. CDR3 DNA: TGTGCCACCAGTGATCCTTCAAGAGGGCATAACTATGGCTACACCTTC.

The V call is TRBV27, the J call TRBJ2-3; D gene ambiguous. Germline V gene lookup returns CDR1 MNHEY and CDR2 SMNVEV (reference sequence). V lost 3 bases and J 5 bases, leaving 9 bases between the germline ends. This CDR3 is built from 13 residues. CDR3 DNA: TGTGCCAGCAGTTTCCTGTCCGGAGATACGCAGTATTTT. Translating gives CASSFLSGDTQYF.

There are a few counts of this clone. The chain combines TRBV5-3 with TRBJ1-5, with 9 bases lining up with TRBD1. TRBV5-3 is an ORF, with its function uncertain. V lost 10 bases to trimming and J lost 5 bases; unmatched junction nucleotides: 19. This CDR3 has 17 amino acids. CDR3 residues: CAHPGAGTGTSHQPQHF. For the CDR3, the DNA is TGTGCCCATCCGGGGGCTGGGACAGGGACGTCCCATCAGCCCCAGCATTTT.

The genes are TRBV18 and TRBJ1-1; D unresolved. Germline values: CDR1 KGHSH, CDR2 LQKENI. This CDR3 region has 13 residues. V lost 4 bases and J 3 bases, leaving 9 bases between the germline ends. The CDR3 DNA follows: TGTGCCAGCTCACTAGGAGATGACACTGAAGCTTTCTTT. Its protein is CASSLGDDTEAFF. The variable domain in full, with the rest retrieved from reference TRBV18 and TRBJ1-1, is NAGVMQNPRHLVRRRGQEARLRCSPMKGHSHVYWYRQLPEEGLKFMVYLQKENIIDESGMPKERFSAEFPKEGPSILRIQQVVRGDSAAYFCASSLGDDTEAFFGQGTRLTVV.

V usage is TRBV9 and J usage is TRBJ2-3; D not certain. This CDR3 is 15 amino acids long. Trimming cost V 4 bases and J 1 base, with 13 bases left between them. Germline values: CDR1 SGDLS, CDR2 YYNGEE. The CDR3 DNA reads TGTGCCAGCAGCCCCTTTGGCATTGGCACAGATACGCAGTATTTT. Protein product: CASSPFGIGTDTQYF.

In this sample, this clone turned up a few times. V and J are TRBV30 and TRBJ1-6; TRBD1 matches 7 bases. CDR1 and CDR2 from the germline V gene are GTSNPN and SVGIG (reference sequence). The CDR3 has 13 residues. Trimming at V came to 8 bases and at J to 6 bases, leaving 7 bases not matched to a gene. For the CDR3, the DNA is TGTGCCCAAGCACAGGGGCTTAATTCACCCCTCCACTTT. Protein sequence: CAQAQGLNSPLHF.

CDR3 region: CASSLHSRQGGYSNQPQHF. The CDR3 coding sequence is TGTGCCAGCAGCTTACATTCTCGACAGGGGGGTTATAGCAATCAGCCCCAGCATTTT. The chain couples TRBV7-2 to TRBJ1-5; 9 bases line up with TRBD1. V was clipped by 2 bases and J by 0 bases; unmatched bases: 11. This CDR3 is built from 19 residues. CDR1 and CDR2 (germline): SGHTA, FQGNSA.

J is TRBJ2-1 and V is TRBV28, with 9 bases that match TRBD2. The germline gives CDR1 MDHEN, CDR2 SYDVKM. J gave up 10 bases and V 4 bases, and 17 bases lay outside the gene matches. The CDR3 covers 17 residues. Here the CDR3 reads CASSWVNGAGGAPEQFF. The DNA of the CDR3 is TGTGCCAGCAGTTGGGTCAATGGGGCGGGAGGGGCCCCGGAGCAGTTCTTC.

The chain combines TRBV14 with TRBJ1-1; 10 bases fit TRBD1. With 3 bases clipped from V and 4 bases from J, the junction kept 5 bases outside the gene matches. Germline V gene sequence: CDR1 SGHDN, CDR2 FVKESK. This CDR3 has 15 residues. The CDR3 nucleotides are TGTGCCAGCAGCCACTTGAGGACAGGGGGCACTGAAGCTTTCTTT. Translating it yields CASSHLRTGGTEAFF.

The V gene is TRBV2, the J gene TRBJ1-6; a possible D gene is TRBD1 (5 bases). The V end was cut by 7 bases, the J end by 0 bases, with 13 bases between. Germline assignment: CDR1 SNHLY and CDR2 FYNNEI. CDR3 length equals 16 residues. The CDR3 nucleotides read TGTGCCAGCACCCTAGGAGGGGCCTCCTATAATTCACCCCTCCACTTT. This translates into CASTLGGASYNSPLHF.

The chain is built from TRBV5-1 and TRBJ1-6; 9 bases fit TRBD1. This CDR3 has 15 residues. Germline V lookup: CDR1 SGHRS, CDR2 YFSETQ. The V gene end was trimmed by 0 bases and the J gene end by 10 bases; junction bases not matched to a gene: 5. DNA of the CDR3: TGCGCCAGCAGCTTGGAACAGGGGGCCCTGTCACCCCTCCACTTT. Encoded protein: CASSLEQGALSPLHF.

The chain has TRBV7-8 and TRBJ2-1; TRBD2 matches 11 bases. This CDR3 comprises 14 residues. J lost 9 bases, V lost 0 bases, and 1 base had no gene match. The germline CDR1 and CDR2 sequences are SGHVS and FQNEAQ. CDR3 in DNA: TGTGCCAGCAGCTTAGCTAGCGGGAGGGGTGAGCAGTTCTTC. Its protein is CASSLASGRGEQFF. The full variable domain, completed using reference TRBV7-8 and TRBJ2-1, is GAGVSQSPRYKVAKRGQDVALRCDPISGHVSLFWYQQALGQGPEFLTYFQNEAQLDKSGLPSDRFFAERPEGSVSTLKIQRTQQEDSAVYLCASSLASGRGEQFFGPGTRLTVL.

Here the CDR3 reads CASSLNTEINYGYTF. The CDR3 region has the DNA TGCGCCAGCAGCTTGAATACAGAGATAAACTATGGCTACACCTTC. The chain combines TRBV5-1 with TRBJ1-2; no reliable D call. The germline V gene has CDR1 SGHRS and CDR2 YFSETQ. This CDR3 is 15 amino acids long. V was trimmed by 1 base and J by 2 bases, leaving 12 bases between them. Using reference TRBV5-1 and TRBJ1-2 for the parts outside the CDR3, the full variable domain is KAGVTQTPRYLIKTRGQQVTLSCSPISGHRSVSWYQQTPGQGLQFLFEYFSETQRNKGNFPGRFSGRQFSNSRSEMNVSTLELGDSALYLCASSLNTEINYGYTFGSGTRLTVV.